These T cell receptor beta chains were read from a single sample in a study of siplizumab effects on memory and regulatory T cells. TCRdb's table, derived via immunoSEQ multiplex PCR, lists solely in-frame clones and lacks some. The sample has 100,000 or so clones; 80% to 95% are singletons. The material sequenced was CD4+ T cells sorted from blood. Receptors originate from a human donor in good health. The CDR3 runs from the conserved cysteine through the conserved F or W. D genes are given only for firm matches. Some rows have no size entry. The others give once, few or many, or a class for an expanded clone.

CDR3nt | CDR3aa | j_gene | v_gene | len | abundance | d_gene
TGTGCCAGCAGTGACGGGACAGGGTTCGGTGAGCAGTTCTTC | CASSDGTGFGEQFF | TRBJ2-1 | TRBV6-4 | 14 | . | TRBD1
TGCGCCAGCAGCTTACTGGGCAGGGGAAGGAATGAGCAGTTCTTC | CASSLLGRGRNEQFF | TRBJ2-1 | TRBV5-1 | 15 | once | .
TGCGCCAGCAGGACAGATCTGTCCTCTGGAAACACCATATATTTT | CASRTDLSSGNTIYF | TRBJ1-3 | TRBV5-1 | 15 | . | .
TGTGCCAGCAGTTTACTAGCAGTTACGCAGTATTTT | CASSLLAVTQYF | TRBJ2-3 | TRBV28 | 12 | . | .
TGTGCCAGCAGCCGGCTAAGGCCCTGGGATGAGCAGTTCTTC | CASSRLRPWDEQFF | TRBJ2-1 | TRBV7-8 | 14 | once | .
TGTGCCAGCAGCTCTCAACCAGGGAGACAGGGATCACCCCTCCACTTT | CASSSQPGRQGSPLHF | TRBJ1-6 | TRBV7-2 | 16 | . | TRBD1
TGTGCCAGCAGTCGGGGTACCAGCAACAGTCCCTCGTCCCGATTC | CASSRGTSNSPSSRF | TRBJ2-7 | TRBV28 | 15 | once | .
TGTGCCAGCACCTCGGGACAGGGCGCCTTCTCCTATGGCTACACCTTC | CASTSGQGAFSYGYTF | TRBJ1-2 | TRBV27 | 16 | . | TRBD1
TGTGCCAGTAGTATCCCCAGGGATGGTACCACAAGGGAGACCCAGTACTTC | CASSIPRDGTTRETQYF | TRBJ2-5 | TRBV19 | 17 | . | .
TGTGCCAGTTTGGTGACAGGGACCACTGAAGCTTTCTTT | CASLVTGTTEAFF | TRBJ1-1 | TRBV2 | 13 | few | TRBD1
TGTGCCAGCAGATGGGCAAAGGCAAATGGCGAGCAGTACTTC | CASRWAKANGEQYF | TRBJ2-7 | TRBV27 | 14 | . | .
TGTGCCAGCAGCCAAGATCGGTACGGACGGACCGCAGAGACCCAGTACTTC | CASSQDRYGRTAETQYF | TRBJ2-5 | TRBV14 | 17 | . | .
TGTGCCAGCAGTCGCCAGGACAGGATCGGCACAGATACGCAGTATTTT | CASSRQDRIGTDTQYF | TRBJ2-3 | TRBV28 | 16 | once | TRBD1
TGTGCCAGCAGCTTAGATCGTAGAGGGGGGAATGAGCAGTTCTTC | CASSLDRRGGNEQFF | TRBJ2-1 | TRBV11-2 | 15 | . | .
TGCAGCGTTGAAGAAGGACTAGTATCAGATACGCAGTATTTT | CSVEEGLVSDTQYF | TRBJ2-3 | TRBV29-1 | 14 | . | TRBD2
TGTGCCAGCAGTTTCGTAAATACCCTAGCCAAAAACATTCAGTACTTC | CASSFVNTLAKNIQYF | TRBJ2-4 | TRBV28 | 16 | . | .
TGTGCCAGTAGTTTTGGGACTAGCGGGACATATACGCAGTATTTT | CASSFGTSGTYTQYF | TRBJ2-3 | TRBV19 | 15 | . | TRBD2
TGTGCCTGGAGTGTGGGGGGCGATCTCGACGAGCAGTACTTC | CAWSVGGDLDEQYF | TRBJ2-7 | TRBV30 | 14 | . | .
TGTGCCAGCTCACCCCGACAGGGCTTCGAGCAGTACTTC | CASSPRQGFEQYF | TRBJ2-7 | TRBV18 | 13 | . | TRBD1
TGTGCCAGCAGCGCTAGCGGGAGGAACAATGAGCAGTTCTTC | CASSASGRNNEQFF | TRBJ2-1 | TRBV6-6 | 14 | . | TRBD2
TGTGCCAGCAGTGAAGTAGGGCAGGGAAGGTGGGAGCTGTTTTTT | CASSEVGQGRWELFF | TRBJ2-2 | TRBV6-1 | 15 | . | .
TGTGCCAGCAGTTTTAGGGGGCCGAACACTGAAGCTTTCTTT | CASSFRGPNTEAFF | TRBJ1-1 | TRBV6-5 | 14 | . | TRBD1
TGTGCCAGCAGCGTAGGGGGAGGGCAGTTCACAGATACGCAGTATTTT | CASSVGGGQFTDTQYF | TRBJ2-3 | TRBV9 | 16 | . | TRBD2
TGTGCCCTGGGGCCTTTGATTTACGAGCAGTACTTC | CALGPLIYEQYF | TRBJ2-7 | TRBV30 | 12 | . | .
TGTGCCAGCAGTTTCGGTGGGACAGGGACCCACGAGCAGTACTTC | CASSFGGTGTHEQYF | TRBJ2-7 | TRBV28 | 15 | . | TRBD1
TGTGCCACCAGCAGAGCGACAACAGGGTTGGGTCAGCCCCAGCATTTT | CATSRATTGLGQPQHF | TRBJ1-5 | TRBV15 | 16 | . | .
TGTGCCAGCAGCTCATCTCTCCACTCTGGGGCCAACGTCCTGACTTTC | CASSSSLHSGANVLTF | TRBJ2-6 | TRBV7-3 | 16 | . | .
TGTGCCAGCAGTGAAGGGATCTTTTACGAGCAGTACTTC | CASSEGIFYEQYF | TRBJ2-7 | TRBV2 | 13 | once | .
TGTGCCAGCAGTCGCGTCTTTGAGTCCTACAATGAGCAGTTCTTC | CASSRVFESYNEQFF | TRBJ2-1 | TRBV6-5 | 15 | . | .
TGTGCCAGCAGCTCTACAGAACGCTCCTACAATGAGCAGTTCTTC | CASSSTERSYNEQFF | TRBJ2-1 | TRBV5-4 | 15 | . | .
TGTGCCAGTAGCCGTAGCGGGAGGTACGAGCAGTACTTC | CASSRSGRYEQYF | TRBJ2-7 | TRBV19 | 13 | . | TRBD2
TGTGCCAGCAGTACCGGGACACCGTACAATGAGCAGTTCTTC | CASSTGTPYNEQFF | TRBJ2-1 | TRBV28 | 14 | . | .
TGTGCCAGTAGTATCGGGGGTACCTACGAGCAGTACTTC | CASSIGGTYEQYF | TRBJ2-7 | TRBV19 | 13 | . | .